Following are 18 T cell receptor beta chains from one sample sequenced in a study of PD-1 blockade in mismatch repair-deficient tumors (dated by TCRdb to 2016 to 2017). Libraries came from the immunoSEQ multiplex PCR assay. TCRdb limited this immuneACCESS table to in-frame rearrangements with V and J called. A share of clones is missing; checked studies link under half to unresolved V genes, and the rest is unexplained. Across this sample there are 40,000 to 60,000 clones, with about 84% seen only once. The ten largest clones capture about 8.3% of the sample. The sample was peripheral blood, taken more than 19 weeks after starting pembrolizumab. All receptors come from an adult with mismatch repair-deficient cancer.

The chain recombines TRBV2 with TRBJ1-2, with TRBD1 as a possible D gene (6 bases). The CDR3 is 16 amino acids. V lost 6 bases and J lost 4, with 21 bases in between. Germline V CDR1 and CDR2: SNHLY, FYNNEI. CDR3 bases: TGTGCCAGCAGGGCCGGGACATCGGGAGGTATCTATGGCTACACCTTC. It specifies CASRAGTSGGIYGYTF. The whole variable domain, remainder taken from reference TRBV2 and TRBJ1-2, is EPEVTQTPSHQVTQMGQEVILRCVPISNHLYFYWYRQILGQKVEFLVSFYNNEISEKSEIFDDQFSVERPDGSNFTLKIRSTKLEDSAMYFCASRAGTSGGIYGYTFGSGTRLTVV.

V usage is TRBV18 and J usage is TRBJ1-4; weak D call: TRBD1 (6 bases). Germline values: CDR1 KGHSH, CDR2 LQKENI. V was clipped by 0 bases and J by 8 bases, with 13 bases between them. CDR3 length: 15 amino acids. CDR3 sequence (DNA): TGTGCCAGCTCACCACCGCGGGGGGCAGGCGAAAAACTGTTTTTT. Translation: CASSPPRGAGEKLFF.

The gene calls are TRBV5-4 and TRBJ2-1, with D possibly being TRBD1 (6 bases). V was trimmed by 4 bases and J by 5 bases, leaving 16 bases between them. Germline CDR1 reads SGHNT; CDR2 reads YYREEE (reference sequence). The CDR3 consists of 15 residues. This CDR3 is CASSVPIGGDNEQFF. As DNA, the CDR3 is TGTGCCAGCAGCGTCCCGATAGGGGGAGACAATGAGCAGTTCTTC. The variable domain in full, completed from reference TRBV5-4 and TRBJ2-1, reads ETGVTQSPTHLIKTRGQQVTLRCSSQSGHNTVSWYQQALGQGPQFIFQYYREEENGRGNFPPRFSGLQFPNYSSELNVNALELDDSALYLCASSVPIGGDNEQFFGPGTRLTVL.

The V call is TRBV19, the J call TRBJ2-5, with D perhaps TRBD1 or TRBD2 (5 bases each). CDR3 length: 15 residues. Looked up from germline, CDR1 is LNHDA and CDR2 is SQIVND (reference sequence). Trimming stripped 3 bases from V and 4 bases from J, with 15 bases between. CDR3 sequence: CASSISGTLGETQYF. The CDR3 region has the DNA TGTGCCAGTAGTATTTCAGGGACCCTCGGAGAGACCCAGTACTTC.

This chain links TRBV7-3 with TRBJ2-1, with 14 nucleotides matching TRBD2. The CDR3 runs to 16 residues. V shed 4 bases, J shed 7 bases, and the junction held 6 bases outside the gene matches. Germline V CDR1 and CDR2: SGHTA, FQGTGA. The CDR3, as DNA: TGTGCCAGCAGCTCGGGACTAGCGGGAGCGAGGAATGAGCAGTTCTTC. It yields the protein CASSSGLAGARNEQFF.

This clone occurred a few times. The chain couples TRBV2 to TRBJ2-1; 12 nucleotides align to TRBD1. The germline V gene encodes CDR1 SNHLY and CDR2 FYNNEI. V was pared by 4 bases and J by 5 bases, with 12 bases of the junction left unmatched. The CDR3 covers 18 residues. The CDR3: CASSVPGQGAITDNEQFF. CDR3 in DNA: TGTGCCAGCAGTGTCCCGGGACAGGGGGCCATAACGGACAATGAGCAGTTCTTC. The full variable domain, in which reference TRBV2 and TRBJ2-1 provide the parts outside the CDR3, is EPEVTQTPSHQVTQMGQEVILRCVPISNHLYFYWYRQILGQKVEFLVSFYNNEISEKSEIFDDQFSVERPDGSNFTLKIRSTKLEDSAMYFCASSVPGQGAITDNEQFFGPGTRLTVL.

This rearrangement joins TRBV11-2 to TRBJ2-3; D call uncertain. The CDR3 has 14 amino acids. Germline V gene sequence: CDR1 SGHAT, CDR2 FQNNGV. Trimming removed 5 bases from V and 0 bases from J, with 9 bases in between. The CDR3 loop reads CASSRPASTDTQYF. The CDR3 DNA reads TGTGCCAGCAGCCGTCCAGCGAGCACAGATACGCAGTATTTT.

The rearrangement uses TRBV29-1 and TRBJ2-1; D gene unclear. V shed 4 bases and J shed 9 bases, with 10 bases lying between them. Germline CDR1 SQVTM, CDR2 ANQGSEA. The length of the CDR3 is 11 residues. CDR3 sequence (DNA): TGCAGCGTTGTTCCCAGGCGTGAGCAGTTCTTC. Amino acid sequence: CSVVPRREQFF.

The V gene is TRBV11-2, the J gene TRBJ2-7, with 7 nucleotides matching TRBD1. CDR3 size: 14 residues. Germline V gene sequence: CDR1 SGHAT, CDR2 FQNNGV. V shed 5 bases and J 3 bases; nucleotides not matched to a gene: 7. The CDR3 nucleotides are TGTGCCAGCAGCCTAGGGGGACAGTTCTACGAGCAGTACTTC. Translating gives CASSLGGQFYEQYF.

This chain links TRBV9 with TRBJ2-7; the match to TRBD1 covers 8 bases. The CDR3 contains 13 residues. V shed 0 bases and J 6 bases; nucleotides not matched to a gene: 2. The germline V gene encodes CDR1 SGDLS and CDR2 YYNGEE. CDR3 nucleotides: TGTGCCAGCAGCGTAGTACAGGGGGGCGAGCAGTACTTC. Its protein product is CASSVVQGGEQYF.

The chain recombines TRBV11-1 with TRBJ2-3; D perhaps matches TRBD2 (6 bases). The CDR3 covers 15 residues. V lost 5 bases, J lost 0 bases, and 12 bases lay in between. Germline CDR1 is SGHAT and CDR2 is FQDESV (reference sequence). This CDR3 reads CASSLSGSSTDTQYF. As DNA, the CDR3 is TGTGCCAGCAGCCTAAGCGGGTCTAGCACAGATACGCAGTATTTT.

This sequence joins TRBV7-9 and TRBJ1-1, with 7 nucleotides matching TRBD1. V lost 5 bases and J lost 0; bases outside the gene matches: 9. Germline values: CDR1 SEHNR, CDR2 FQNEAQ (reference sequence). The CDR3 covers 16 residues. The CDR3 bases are TGTGCCAGCAGCCCGAACAGGGGTACTATGAACACTGAAGCTTTCTTT. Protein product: CASSPNRGTMNTEAFF.

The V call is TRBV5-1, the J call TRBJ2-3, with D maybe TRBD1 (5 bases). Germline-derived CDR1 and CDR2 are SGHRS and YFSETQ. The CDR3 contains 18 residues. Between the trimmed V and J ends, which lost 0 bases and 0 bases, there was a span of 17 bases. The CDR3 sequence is CASSLARSTGASTDTQYF. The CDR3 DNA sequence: TGCGCCAGCAGCTTGGCTCGGTCTACAGGAGCTAGCACAGATACGCAGTATTTT.

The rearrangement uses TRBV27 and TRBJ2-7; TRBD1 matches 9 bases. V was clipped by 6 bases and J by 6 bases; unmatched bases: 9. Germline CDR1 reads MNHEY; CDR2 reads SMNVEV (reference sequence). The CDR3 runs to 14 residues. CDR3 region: CASRTGTGTSEQYF. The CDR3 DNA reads TGTGCCAGCAGAACCGGGACAGGGACTTCCGAGCAGTACTTC.

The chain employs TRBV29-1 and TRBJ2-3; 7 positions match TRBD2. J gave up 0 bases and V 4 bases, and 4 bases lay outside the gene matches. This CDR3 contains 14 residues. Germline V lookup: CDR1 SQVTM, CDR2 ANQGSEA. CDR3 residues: CSVGLAGSTDTQYF. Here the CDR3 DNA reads TGCAGCGTTGGGTTAGCGGGCAGCACAGATACGCAGTATTTT.

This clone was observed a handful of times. CDR3 in amino acids: CASSSGASNQPQHF. The CDR3 DNA follows: TGTGCCAGCAGCTCCGGGGCAAGCAATCAGCCCCAGCATTTT. The chain recombines TRBV7-9 with TRBJ1-5, with D possibly being TRBD1 (5 bases). CDR1 and CDR2 (germline): SEHNR, FQNEAQ (reference sequence). V lost 4 bases to trimming and J lost 1 base, with 8 bases between them. The CDR3 consists of 14 residues.

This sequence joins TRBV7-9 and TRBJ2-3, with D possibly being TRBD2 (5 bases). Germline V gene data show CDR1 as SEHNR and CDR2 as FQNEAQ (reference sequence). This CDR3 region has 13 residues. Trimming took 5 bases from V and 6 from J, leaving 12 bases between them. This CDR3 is CASSAETTDTQYF. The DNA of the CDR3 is TGTGCCAGCAGCGCCGAGACTACTGATACGCAGTATTTT. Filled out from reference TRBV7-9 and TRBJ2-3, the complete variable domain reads DTGVSQNPRHKITKRGQNVTFRCDPISEHNRLYWYRQTLGQGPEFLTYFQNEAQLEKSRLLSDRFSAERPKGSFSTLEIQRTEQGDSAMYLCASSAETTDTQYFGPGTRLTVL.

The CDR3 DNA is TGCAGCGGCGTGGGGTTCAATGAAAAACTGTTTTTT. This gives the protein CSGVGFNEKLFF. The V gene is TRBV29-1, the J gene TRBJ1-4; D is uncertain. The CDR3 sequence is 12 residues long. Looked up from germline, CDR1 is SQVTM and CDR2 is ANQGSEA. V lost 7 bases, J lost 5 bases, and 11 bases lay in between.